The T cell receptor (beta chain) described here comes from a study of blood T cell repertoires in COVID-19. The method was immunoSEQ multiplex PCR; TCRdb's version includes in-frame clones alone and lacks a portion of them. The table includes about 300,000 clones, approximately 88% detected once. V was clipped by 0 bases and J by 15 bases, with 18 bases between them. Germline CDR1 is KGHSY and CDR2 is FQNENV. This CDR3 comprises 14 residues. The chain joins TRBV16 to TRBJ2-4, with D unclear. This receptor was obtained from a human donor with COVID-19, enrolled during active disease. The donor label of this sample is uncertain. The sample taken for sequencing was peripheral blood. The CDR3 is CASSQSGLGAIRYF. CDR3 coding DNA: TGTGCCAGCAGCCAATCAGGCCTAGGAGCAATTAGGTACTTC.